The source of this T cell receptor beta chain is a study of blood T cell repertoires in COVID-19. The CDR3 is 12 amino acids. The germline V and J ends were trimmed by 7 bases and 8 bases, with 13 bases remaining between them. Looked up from germline, CDR1 is MDHEN and CDR2 is SYDVKM. Original processing methods: Estimates of nucleated cell counts were drawn from the amplification of reference gene primers. Sequenced by immunoSEQ multiplex PCR; TCRdb stores in-frame clones only, minus some. V, J and clone size derive from that table, while D and trimming were established from the DNA sequence. In the table there are 45,000 to 65,000 clones, more than 65% of which are singletons.

The gene calls are TRBV28 and TRBJ2-3, with a weak D call TRBD2 (7 bases). Sequencing was performed on peripheral blood. The sequence was obtained from a human donor in a cohort sampled during active COVID-19. CDR3 DNA sequence: TGTGCCAGCATAGGGGAGGGGGGTACGCAGTATTTT. This sequence encodes CASIGEGGTQYF.